The entry below gives a single T cell receptor beta chain sequence along with its context. With 4 bases removed from V and 1 base from J, the gap between germline ends came to 7 bases. Germline assignment: CDR1 SEHNR and CDR2 FQNEAQ (reference sequence). The CDR3 has 13 residues. Authors' methods: Amplified reference gene primers provided the basis for estimating nucleated cell counts. Repertoires were generated with immunoSEQ multiplex PCR, while TCRdb's copy carries only in-frame clones and drops some. V, J and clone size derive from that table, while D and trimming were established from the DNA sequence. Among hundreds of thousands of clones listed, approximately 90% were seen once. This specimen comes from a study of blood T cell repertoires in COVID-19. As for the study in general: Spain, Italy and the United States supplied samples that represented acute and convalescent COVID-19. PBMCs, B-cell-depleted T cells, or T cells provided the cDNA or gDNA that made up the material.

The source material was peripheral blood. The sequence was obtained from a middle-aged man with acute or convalescent COVID-19. The gene calls are TRBV7-9 and TRBJ1-1; D is ambiguous. The CDR3 reads CASSSRRNTEAFF. The CDR3 DNA reads TGTGCCAGCAGCTCAAGGAGGAACACTGAAGCTTTCTTT.